This T cell receptor beta chain was retrieved from a study of Ad26.COV2.S vaccination and SARS-CoV-2 variants (dated by TCRdb to about 2021). Regarding the research as a whole: Vaccine-arm donors came from COV1001, a multicentre, randomized, double-blind, placebo-controlled phase I-IIa trial of Ad26.COV2.S in healthy adults. Ad26.COV2.S was administered intramuscularly at 5 x 10^10 or 1 x 10^11 viral particles, either as a single shot or as two shots given 56 days apart. TCRbeta repertoire sequencing was used to assess the specificity and breadth of SARS-CoV-2-reactive T cell receptors after Ad26.COV2.S vaccination. The TCR-sequenced set comprised around 32 samples: approximately 19 Ad26.COV2.S vaccine recipients, 5 placebo recipients and 8 SARS-CoV-2 convalescent individuals. Trial participants were randomized into five groups of five, in which low-dose or high-dose Ad26.COV2.S was given once or twice, or placebo was given on both occasions. Investigators did not know the trial group allocation while performing experiments and assessing outcomes. Overall study results and their limits: The study was not powered for comparison of responses between vaccine doses or regimens. Vaccine and placebo recipients had similar non-spike TCR breadth, a finding consistent with the vaccine containing only spike. Spike-specific TCR breadth was higher in Ad26.COV2.S recipients than in placebo recipients (P = 0.0014). After vaccination, substantial breadth of spike-specific CD8+ and CD4+ T cell responses was reported. The authors noted that total T cell responses may have been underestimated by the TCR breadth and depth analyses.

TCRbeta CDR3 regions were sequenced with the immunoSEQ Assay. After extraction, genomic DNA underwent amplification by bias-controlled multiplex PCR, followed by high-throughput sequencing. As for how the authors treated the data: To quantify the absolute abundance of every unique TCRbeta CDR3 region, sequences were collapsed and filtered. T cell fraction was estimated by normalizing TCRbeta template counts to usable DNA, which was measured by amplifying reference genes present in all nucleated cells. Repertoire TCRs were annotated as SARS-CoV-2-specific when V gene, CDR3 amino acid sequence and J gene were exactly matched to a known reactive TCR set. The reference SARS-CoV-2 TCR set was obtained from MIRA and was filtered for enrichment in COVID-19-positive ImmuneCODE repertoires, whereby public or cross-reactive TCRs were removed. Using the MIRA antigens, annotated TCRs were further analysed by specific ORF or by position within an ORF. Depth was the summed frequency of annotated unique rearrangements, while breadth was defined as annotated unique rearrangements over total unique productive rearrangements. TCR breadth was compared between groups using two-sided Wilcoxon rank-sum tests. TCRdb limited this immuneACCESS table to in-frame rearrangements with V and J called. A share of clones is missing; checked studies link under half to unresolved V genes, and the rest is unexplained. The D gene and trimming were derived from the DNA, and the V and J assignments and clone size from that table. For this sample the table gives 350,000 to 400,000 clones, of which roughly nine tenths were detected only once. Clones ranked in the top ten supply about 3.6% of the sample.

From the cysteine through the phenylalanine, the CDR3 covers 19 amino acids. Only CDR3 DNA is held: 57 bases, read in frame from base 1. V is reduced by 4 bases and J by 0 bases, leaving a spacing of 24 bases between them. The germline V gene supplies CDR1 MGHRA and CDR2 YSYEKL. On this clone itself: The antigen it binds to is not known. Base-call qualities are not available, and no considerably larger clone is one nucleotide away.

The sample's treatment or condition label, in plain terms: roughly 18 received Ad26.COV2.S at low or high dose, single or two shots; about five received placebo; per-sample allocation not given. For vaccine and placebo recipients, repertoires were sequenced using samples collected on day 63 after the first injection. In Cohort 1b, roughly 25 adults aged 18-55 years were enrolled at a single site in Boston, USA, between 29 July and 7 August 2020. Ad26.COV2.S consisted of a replication-incompetent adenovirus type 26 vector by which a prefusion-stabilized SARS-CoV-2 spike protein from the original Wuhan strain was expressed.

The TCR originated in a person between 18 and 60 years old who received the Ad26.COV2.S COVID-19 vaccine or a placebo. The starting material was peripheral blood, obtained in a trial of Ad26.COV2.S vaccine versus placebo. The chain joins TRBV4-1 to TRBJ1-2, and TRBD1 may be the D gene, going by 6 matching bases. Read as DNA, the sequence is TGCGCCAGCAGCCCTGGGGGGCAGTCGCCACCAATAGCTAACTATGGCTACACCTTC. This encodes CASSPGGQSPPIANYGYTF.